These 25 T cell receptor beta chains were sequenced from one sample in a study of T-cell memory formation after mild COVID-19. TCRdb recomputed calls from the 5' RACE reads with MiXCR, one row per CDR3 protein. The sample contains a few hundred thousand distinct CDR3 sequences, about 21% of which appear only once. Sequences were obtained from PBMCs or a T cell subset sorted from them (not recorded which). The receptor source for this set is an adult woman who had mild COVID-19 (a few samples of this study predate the infection). Cell type and time point are not known.

CDR3 residues: CASSQDVSGVSTDTQYF. Written as DNA, the CDR3 is TGTGCCAGCAGCCAAGATGTCAGCGGGGTTAGCACAGATACGCAGTATTTT. V usage is TRBV4-2 and J usage is TRBJ2-3, with TRBD2 identical over 7 bases. J was trimmed by 0 bases and V by 0 bases; bases with no gene match: 6. Germline loops: CDR1 LGHNA, CDR2 YNFKEQ. This CDR3 has 17 amino acids.

This clonotype occurred a few times. CDR3 residues: CASSFRRVVQPQHF. Written as DNA, the CDR3 is TGTGCCAGCAGTTTCCGCAGGGTGGTTCAGCCCCAGCATTTT. The rearrangement joins TRBV12-3 or TRBV12-4 to TRBJ1-5, with D perhaps matching TRBD1 (5 bases). The CDR3 is 14 amino acids. V lost 3 bases and J 6 bases, leaving 12 bases between the germline ends.

V usage is TRBV5-1 and J usage is TRBJ1-1; 9 bases align to TRBD1. Germline V gene data show CDR1 as SGHRS and CDR2 as YFSETQ. CDR3 size: 16 residues. V gave up 0 bases and J gave up 3 bases; unmatched junction bases: 6. CDR3 protein: CASSLAEGQGHTEAFF. The CDR3 DNA sequence: TGCGCCAGCAGCTTGGCCGAAGGACAGGGGCACACTGAAGCTTTCTTT.

This sequence joins TRBV20-1 and TRBJ1-1; a weak D match, TRBD1 (6 bases). V lost 3 bases, J lost 0 bases, and 14 bases lay in between. The CDR3 consists of 15 residues. Germline lookup yields CDR1 DFQATT and CDR2 SNEGSKA (reference sequence). The CDR3 DNA is TGCAGTGCTAGCAGGACAGAAAACATGAACACTGAAGCTTTCTTT. The encoded protein is CSASRTENMNTEAFF.

The chain joins TRBV18 to TRBJ1-3; D remains unclear. This CDR3 region has 15 residues. Germline V gene lookup returns CDR1 KGHSH and CDR2 LQKENI. Trimming removed 2 bases at V and 2 bases at J, with 10 bases between. The CDR3 region is CASSPGNSPGNTIYF. CDR3 DNA sequence: TGTGCCAGCTCACCAGGAAACTCCCCTGGAAACACCATATATTTT.

This chain connects TRBV9 to TRBJ2-3; 12 bases agree with TRBD2. Germline-derived CDR1 and CDR2 are SGDLS and YYNGEE. CDR3 length equals 17 residues. The V gene end was trimmed by 4 bases and the J gene end by 0 bases; junction bases not matched to a gene: 6. The DNA of the CDR3 is TGTGCCAGCAGCCTCCATCTAGCGGGAGGGAGCACAGATACGCAGTATTTT. It translates to CASSLHLAGGSTDTQYF.

The J gene is TRBJ2-7, the V gene TRBV2; D is uncertain. CDR3 length: 15 residues. Germline loops: CDR1 SNHLY, CDR2 FYNNEI. Trimming shortened V by 1 base and J by 5 bases, and 15 bases separated the two germline ends. The CDR3 DNA sequence: TGTGCCAGCAGTGAAGTGGTTTTGACATGGGACGAGCAGTACTTC. Amino acids: CASSEVVLTWDEQYF.

The chain links TRBV7-9 to TRBJ2-5, with D tentatively TRBD1 (5 bases). In germline, CDR1 is SEHNR, CDR2 FQNEAQ (reference sequence). The germline V and J ends were trimmed by 2 bases and 1 base, with 11 bases remaining between them. This CDR3 has 15 residues. CDR3 residues: CASSLLQGFQETQYF. For the CDR3, the DNA is TGTGCCAGCAGCTTATTGCAGGGCTTCCAAGAGACCCAGTACTTC.

The genes are TRBV5-1 and TRBJ2-1; a possible D gene is TRBD2 (6 bases). In germline, CDR1 is SGHRS, CDR2 YFSETQ. With 7 bases removed from V and 8 bases from J, the gap between germline ends came to 19 bases. This CDR3 has 14 residues. The CDR3 coding sequence is TGCGCCAGCCTGGAGGGCTTTGGCTCGGATGAGCAGTTCTTC. Its translation: CASLEGFGSDEQFF.

This clonotype was counted a few times. The V and J genes are TRBV20-1 and TRBJ2-1, with 10 nucleotides matching TRBD2. The length of the CDR3 is 14 residues. Germline values: CDR1 DFQATT, CDR2 SNEGSKA (reference sequence). The J segment lost 7 bases and the V segment lost 5 bases, leaving 8 bases of the junction unmatched. The CDR3 sequence: CSASSLAGRNEQFF. The CDR3 region has the DNA TGCAGTGCTTCATCACTAGCGGGAAGAAATGAGCAGTTCTTC.

As DNA, the CDR3 is TGTGCCAGCAGCCAAGATCGATTCGGAGCTTTCTTT. It codes for CASSQDRFGAFF. The rearrangement joins TRBV4-2 to TRBJ1-1, with D uncertain. Trimming left V 0 bases short and J 10 bases short, with 9 bases between. Germline lookup yields CDR1 LGHNA and CDR2 YNFKEQ. This CDR3 has 12 amino acids.

This sequence joins TRBV6-6 and TRBJ2-7; 10 bases match TRBD2. The germline V gene has CDR1 MNHNY and CDR2 SVGAGI (reference sequence). J was trimmed by 4 bases and V by 8 bases; bases with no gene match: 11. The CDR3 totals 15 residues. As DNA, the CDR3 is TGTGCCAGCCGGGCTCCTAGCGGGAGTAAGTACGAGCAGTACTTC. This translates into CASRAPSGSKYEQYF.

V and J are TRBV6-5 and TRBJ2-6; no reliable D call. Looked up from germline, CDR1 is MNHEY and CDR2 is SVGAGI. The CDR3 length is 19 residues. Trimming cost V 3 bases and J 0 bases, with 18 bases left between them. DNA for the CDR3: TGTGCCAGCAGTTATAGCCCCCCCGTCACCCTCTCTGGGGCCAACGTCCTGACTTTC. Protein sequence: CASSYSPPVTLSGANVLTF.

The V and J genes are TRBV7-9 and TRBJ2-5; the match to TRBD2 covers 13 bases. Germline V gene lookup returns CDR1 SEHNR and CDR2 FQNEAQ (reference sequence). This CDR3 has 18 amino acids. The V gene end was trimmed by 4 bases and the J gene end by 4 bases; junction bases not matched to a gene: 12. CDR3 sequence: CASSSTGLAGEGAETQYF. The CDR3 DNA is TGTGCCAGCAGCTCCACAGGACTAGCGGGAGAAGGAGCAGAGACCCAGTACTTC.

The chain combines TRBV5-1 with TRBJ1-3; D unresolved. The CDR3 is made up of 15 amino acids. Germline loops: CDR1 SGHRS, CDR2 YFSETQ. V lost 0 bases, J lost 0 bases, and 7 bases lay in between. The CDR3 sequence is CASSLDGNSGNTIYF. The CDR3 nucleotides are TGCGCCAGCAGCTTGGACGGGAACTCTGGAAACACCATATATTTT.

Many counts were recorded for this clonotype. This chain joins TRBV7-6 and TRBJ2-7; TRBD2 matches 8 bases. Trimming removed 7 bases from V and 5 bases from J; junction bases left unmatched: 13. Germline V gene lookup returns CDR1 SGHVS and CDR2 FNYEAQ. The CDR3 consists of 15 residues. The CDR3 coding sequence is TGTGCCAGCACCCTATCTGCGGGCGGGAGGAACGAGCAGTACTTC. It is translated as CASTLSAGGRNEQYF. Combining the CDR3 with reference TRBV7-6 and TRBJ2-7 gives the whole variable domain GAGVSQSPRYKVTKRGQDVALRCDPISGHVSLYWYRQALGQGPEFLTYFNYEAQQDKSGLPNDRFSAERPEGSISTLTIQRTEQRDSAMYRCASTLSAGGRNEQYFGPGTRLTVT.

This clonotype was recorded a few times. This sequence joins TRBV12-3 or TRBV12-4 and TRBJ1-2, with TRBD1 identical over 9 bases. This CDR3 is built from 15 residues. V lost 5 bases, J lost 4 bases, and 8 bases stayed unmatched. The CDR3 region is CASSNRGRGVYGYTF. The CDR3, as DNA: TGTGCCAGCAGTAACAGGGGGCGAGGAGTCTATGGCTACACCTTC.

This chain links TRBV20-1 with TRBJ1-5, with 7 bases lining up with TRBD1. The junction had 15 bases not matched to a gene; V was cut back by 6 bases and J by 4 bases. This CDR3 has 16 amino acids. Per the germline V gene, CDR1 is DFQATT and CDR2 is SNEGSKA (reference sequence). CDR3 residues: CSARKPRDSLNQPQHF. The CDR3 region has the DNA TGCAGTGCCAGAAAACCCCGGGACAGCCTTAATCAGCCCCAGCATTTT.

Only a few counts were recorded for this clonotype. The rearrangement joins TRBV4-2 to TRBJ2-7; 7 bases fit TRBD2. The CDR3 is 15 amino acids. Germline CDR1 is LGHNA and CDR2 is YNFKEQ. The V and J ends lost 0 bases and 2 bases, in that order; junction bases with no gene match: 4. Here the CDR3 reads CASSQDRGLAYEQYF. CDR3 coding DNA: TGTGCCAGCAGCCAAGATAGAGGACTAGCCTACGAGCAGTACTTC.

This clonotype occurred a few times. Here the CDR3 DNA reads TGTGCCAGCAGCGTATGGTGGGGGCAAAGCACAGATACGCAGTATTTT. Translated, it gives CASSVWWGQSTDTQYF. This chain links TRBV9 with TRBJ2-3; D perhaps matches TRBD1 (6 bases). Trimming took off 1 base at V and 0 bases at J, with 12 bases between the two ends. CDR3 length equals 16 residues. Germline loops: CDR1 SGDLS, CDR2 YYNGEE.

This clonotype was seen a single time. The chain uses TRBV29-1 and TRBJ1-1; D is perhaps TRBD1 (5 bases). Germline assignment: CDR1 SQVTM and CDR2 ANQGSEA. CDR3 length equals 12 residues. The V gene lost 7 bases and the J gene lost 5 bases, with 14 bases spanning the gap. The DNA for the CDR3 is TGCAGCGCAGGGAGGATAGAAACTGAAGCTTTCTTT. Amino acids: CSAGRIETEAFF.

The chain has TRBV7-2 and TRBJ1-1, with D unresolved. With 0 bases removed from V and 1 base from J, the gap between germline ends came to 12 bases. Germline CDR1 SGHTA, CDR2 FQGNSA. The CDR3 runs 16 residues. CDR3 nucleotides: TGTGCCAGCAGCTTAGCGCCCGGGCCACAGAACACTGAAGCTTTCTTT. Translating it yields CASSLAPGPQNTEAFF.

V gene TRBV24-1 combines with J gene TRBJ2-2; D might be TRBD2 (6 bases). This CDR3 region has 14 residues. Trimming left V 3 bases short and J 6 bases short, with 10 bases between. The germline gives CDR1 KGHDR, CDR2 SFDVKD. CDR3 in amino acids: CATSDRRAAGELFF. CDR3 nucleotide sequence: TGTGCCACCAGTGATCGGAGGGCGGCCGGGGAGCTGTTTTTT.

This chain connects TRBV2 to TRBJ1-2; D gene ambiguous. Germline V gives CDR1 SNHLY, CDR2 FYNNEI. Trimming pared 5 bases from V and 7 bases from J, leaving 14 bases between. This CDR3 has 13 residues. DNA for the CDR3: TGTGCCAGCAGTATACGAAAGGGCGGTGGCTACACCTTC. Its protein product is CASSIRKGGGYTF.

This clonotype has a single count. CDR3 region: CASRRSGANVLTF. In DNA form, the CDR3 reads TGCGCCAGCAGGCGCTCTGGGGCCAACGTCCTGACTTTC. The chain carries TRBV5-1 and TRBJ2-6; D ambiguous. The germline V and J ends were trimmed by 5 bases and 0 bases, with 3 bases remaining between them. The CDR3 is made up of 13 amino acids. Germline V gene sequence: CDR1 SGHRS, CDR2 YFSETQ.